What follows are 25 T cell receptor beta chains derived from one specimen sequenced in a study of blood T cell repertoires in COVID-19. This table comes from immunoSEQ multiplex PCR, and its TCRdb copy is limited to in-frame clones, with some not included. The sample includes around 88,000 clones, over 75% of them seen just once. Sequences were obtained from peripheral blood. The receptors were gathered from a man in his fifties or sixties with acute or convalescent COVID-19.

The chain has TRBV6-1 and TRBJ2-3; a weak D match, TRBD1 (5 bases). This CDR3 region has 19 residues. Trimming took off 2 bases at V and 1 base at J, with 22 bases between the two ends. CDR1 and CDR2 from the germline V gene are MNHNS and SASEGT. In nucleotides, the CDR3 is TGTGCCAGCAGTGAAAGGGGCTCGGGTAGGACACTTGGCACAGATACGCAGTATTTT. It specifies CASSERGSGRTLGTDTQYF.

The chain combines TRBV4-2 with TRBJ1-4; TRBD1 is a possible D gene (5 bases). The CDR3 has 17 residues. Germline V lookup: CDR1 LGHNA, CDR2 YNFKEQ. V was clipped by 1 base and J by 2 bases, with 14 bases between them. The CDR3 spells CASSQVLQGGTNEKLFF. CDR3 DNA: TGTGCCAGCAGCCAAGTACTTCAGGGTGGCACTAATGAAAAACTGTTTTTT.

This clone was seen only once. This chain uses TRBV7-9 with TRBJ1-5; the D is unclear. CDR3 length: 14 residues. V was trimmed by 3 bases and J by 3 bases, leaving 9 bases between them. Germline V gene sequence: CDR1 SEHNR, CDR2 FQNEAQ (reference sequence). The CDR3 here is CASSLGSVNQPQHF. In DNA form, the CDR3 reads TGTGCCAGCAGCTTGGGCAGTGTCAATCAGCCCCAGCATTTT.

This clone appeared once. V and J are TRBV5-4 and TRBJ2-3, with D possibly TRBD1 on 6 matching bases. The V gene's germline CDR1 is SGHNT and CDR2 YYREEE (reference sequence). The CDR3 runs 13 residues. Trimming removed 1 base from V and 3 bases from J, with 6 bases in between. CDR3 amino acids: CASSLQGTDTQYF. CDR3 nucleotide sequence: TGTGCCAGCAGCTTGCAGGGGACAGATACGCAGTATTTT.

The chain is built from TRBV2 and TRBJ1-4, with 7 positions matching TRBD1. Germline V gene data show CDR1 as SNHLY and CDR2 as FYNNEI. The CDR3 extends over 15 amino acids. V dropped 5 bases and J dropped 4; count of bases not matched to a gene: 7. The CDR3 sequence: CASSFGDSRNEKLFF. CDR3 DNA: TGTGCCAGCAGTTTCGGGGACAGCCGTAATGAAAAACTGTTTTTT.

The chain recombines TRBV19 with TRBJ1-3; D perhaps matches TRBD1 (5 bases). Looked up from germline, CDR1 is LNHDA and CDR2 is SQIVND (reference sequence). V was shortened by 8 bases and J by 0 bases, with 17 bases between the two germline ends. This CDR3 has 16 residues. CDR3 nucleotide sequence: TGTGCCAGTCGGACCCAGGGCAGGAGCTCTGGAAACACCATATATTTT. It yields the protein CASRTQGRSSGNTIYF.

For this clone: Different DNA sequences within this sample yield the same CDR3. The chain employs TRBV18 and TRBJ1-2; TRBD1 matches 10 bases. V trimming: 3 bases; J trimming: 8 bases; junction bases outside the gene matches: 3. The CDR3 has 13 amino acids. Germline CDR1 and CDR2: KGHSH and LQKENI. Here the CDR3 DNA reads TGTGCCAGCTCACCGGGACAGGGGAACGGCTACACCTTC. It is translated as CASSPGQGNGYTF.

This clone was found once. The same CDR3 is also encoded by other DNA sequences in this sample. The chain employs TRBV7-3 and TRBJ2-3, with D possibly being TRBD2 (5 bases). The CDR3 covers 15 residues. Trimming cost V 5 bases and J 0 bases, with 12 bases left between them. Germline CDR1 is SGHTA and CDR2 is FQGTGA. The CDR3 region is CASSPTSGSTDTQYF. In nucleotides, the CDR3 is TGTGCCAGCAGCCCGACCAGCGGTAGCACAGATACGCAGTATTTT.

This rearrangement joins TRBV10-2 to TRBJ2-1; 13 nucleotides agree with TRBD2. This CDR3 is built from 15 residues. Germline CDR1 reads WSHSY; CDR2 reads SAAADI. V lost 5 bases and J lost 6; bases outside the gene matches: 4. The CDR3 here is CASSPTSGGRNEQFF. CDR3 in DNA: TGCGCCAGCAGTCCGACTAGCGGGGGGCGCAATGAGCAGTTCTTC.

V gene TRBV18 combines with J gene TRBJ2-1, with TRBD1 matching over 9 bases. V lost 1 base and J lost 4; bases outside the gene matches: 2. CDR3 length: 15 residues. Germline V gene lookup returns CDR1 KGHSH and CDR2 LQKENI. DNA for the CDR3: TGTGCCAGCTCACCACGAGGACAGGGGTACAATGAGCAGTTCTTC. Translated: CASSPRGQGYNEQFF.

V and J are TRBV7-9 and TRBJ1-6, with D tentatively TRBD1 (6 bases). The V gene lost 1 base and the J gene lost 7 bases, with 8 bases spanning the gap. CDR1 is SEHNR and CDR2 is FQNEAQ in the germline V gene (reference sequence). The CDR3 is 14 amino acids. The CDR3 is CASSLGTENSPLHF. The CDR3 coding sequence is TGTGCCAGCAGCTTAGGGACAGAGAATTCACCCCTCCACTTT.

The chain joins TRBV24-1 to TRBJ2-1; tentatively, D is TRBD2 (6 bases). Looked up from germline, CDR1 is KGHDR and CDR2 is SFDVKD. Trimming took 3 bases from V and 1 from J, leaving 18 bases between them. The CDR3 runs to 18 residues. The CDR3 DNA is TGTGCCACCAGTGATCCGACTTCCTTAGCGGCGTCCTACAATGAGCAGTTCTTC. Its translation is CATSDPTSLAASYNEQFF.

This rearrangement joins TRBV6-4 to TRBJ2-3, with a tentative D call TRBD2 (5 bases). CDR1 and CDR2 from the germline V gene are MRHNA and SNTAGT. The CDR3 totals 15 residues. V lost 6 bases and J 4 bases, leaving 17 bases between the germline ends. The CDR3 here is CASSLRGFFADTQYF. The CDR3 DNA follows: TGTGCCAGCAGCCTTCGCGGGTTTTTCGCAGATACGCAGTATTTT.

The V gene is TRBV24-1, the J gene TRBJ2-1; 8 bases are a match to TRBD1. V was clipped by 4 bases and J by 6 bases; unmatched bases: 4. CDR1 and CDR2 (germline): KGHDR, SFDVKD. The CDR3 has 14 amino acids. Here the CDR3 reads CATSERDRFNEQFF. CDR3 sequence (DNA): TGTGCCACCAGTGAACGGGACAGGTTCAATGAGCAGTTCTTC.

The rearrangement joins TRBV5-5 to TRBJ2-3, with 8 bases lining up with TRBD2. V shed 1 base and J 2 bases; nucleotides not matched to a gene: 12. There are 18 residues in the CDR3. Per germline, CDR1 SGHKS and CDR2 YYEKEE (reference sequence). CDR3 sequence reads: CASSLTASGGGITDTQYF. The CDR3 coding sequence is TGTGCCAGCAGCTTGACGGCTTCGGGCGGGGGGATCACAGATACGCAGTATTTT.

This chain joins TRBV6-5 and TRBJ1-5; TRBD1 agrees at 8 bases. The ends lost 5 bases at V and 7 bases at J; junction bases unmatched: 10. The CDR3 sequence is 15 residues long. The V gene's germline CDR1 is MNHEY and CDR2 SVGAGI. CDR3 residues: CASSPSRTGKQPQHF. The CDR3 DNA sequence: TGTGCCAGCAGTCCGTCAAGGACAGGGAAGCAGCCCCAGCATTTT.

A few counts support this clone. This chain uses TRBV10-2 with TRBJ1-5; D is unresolved. This CDR3 region has 14 residues. The V end was cut by 2 bases, the J end by 9 bases, with 14 bases between. Germline values: CDR1 WSHSY, CDR2 SAAADI. The CDR3 reads CASSEVGSDVPQHF. The DNA for the CDR3 is TGCGCCAGCAGTGAGGTGGGGAGCGACGTGCCCCAGCATTTT.

The chain couples TRBV5-1 to TRBJ2-7; the D is unclear. V lost 0 bases and J lost 4, with 11 bases in between. This CDR3 spans 14 amino acids. Looked up from germline, CDR1 is SGHRS and CDR2 is YFSETQ. The CDR3: CASSLGNVVYEQYF. For the CDR3, the DNA is TGCGCCAGCAGCTTGGGTAACGTAGTTTACGAGCAGTACTTC. Complete variable domain (other parts from reference TRBV5-1 and TRBJ2-7): KAGVTQTPRYLIKTRGQQVTLSCSPISGHRSVSWYQQTPGQGLQFLFEYFSETQRNKGNFPGRFSGRQFSNSRSEMNVSTLELGDSALYLCASSLGNVVYEQYFGPGTRLTVT.

J is TRBJ2-3 and V is TRBV2; no firm D call. V was shortened by 6 bases and J by 3 bases, with 4 bases between the two germline ends. CDR1 and CDR2 (germline): SNHLY, FYNNEI. The CDR3 covers 11 residues. The CDR3 coding sequence is TGTGCCAGCAGCGAGACAGATACGCAGTATTTT. Its protein product is CASSETDTQYF.

The V and J genes are TRBV13 and TRBJ2-5; D uncertain. Trimming pared 5 bases from V and 3 bases from J, leaving 13 bases between. Germline CDR1 is PRHDT and CDR2 is FYEKMQ (reference sequence). This CDR3 spans 14 amino acids. The CDR3 sequence is CASSQVGPEETQYF. As DNA, the CDR3 is TGTGCCAGCAGCCAAGTGGGCCCAGAAGAGACCCAGTACTTC. The full variable domain, rest sourced from reference TRBV13 and TRBJ2-5, is AAGVIQSPRHLIKEKRETATLKCYPIPRHDTVYWYQQGPGQDPQFLISFYEKMQSDKGSIPDRFSAQQFSDYHSELNMSSLELGDSALYFCASSQVGPEETQYFGPGTRLLVL.

V and J are TRBV6-2 or TRBV6-3 and TRBJ2-1; 10 positions match TRBD2. V dropped 5 bases and J dropped 3; count of bases not matched to a gene: 7. The germline CDR1 and CDR2 sequences are MNHEY and SVGEGT. The CDR3 is made up of 16 amino acids. The CDR3: CASSLAGLASYNEQFF. CDR3 sequence (DNA): TGTGCCAGCAGTCTCGCGGGACTAGCGAGCTACAATGAGCAGTTCTTC.

This chain connects TRBV10-3 to TRBJ2-1; TRBD1 matches 7 bases. The CDR3 has 15 residues. CDR1 ENHRY and CDR2 SYGVKD come from the germline V gene. V gave up 5 bases and J gave up 7 bases; unmatched junction bases: 11. The CDR3 loop reads CAISQDRAYSNEQFF. As DNA, the CDR3 is TGTGCCATCAGTCAAGACAGGGCCTATTCAAATGAGCAGTTCTTC.

The chain joins TRBV19 to TRBJ1-5; D unresolved. Germline-derived CDR1 and CDR2 are LNHDA and SQIVND (reference sequence). The V and J ends lost 3 bases and 1 base respectively, with 7 bases between them. The CDR3 length is 14 residues. The CDR3 DNA follows: TGTGCCAGTAGTATCTACGAGAGCAATCAGCCCCAGCATTTT. It codes for CASSIYESNQPQHF.

The gene calls are TRBV5-1 and TRBJ2-3; possible D gene TRBD2, 5 bases. Per germline, CDR1 SGHRS and CDR2 YFSETQ. The CDR3 length is 15 residues. The germline V and J ends were trimmed by 0 bases and 3 bases, with 11 bases remaining between them. CDR3 sequence reads: CASSLVLLATDTQYF. The CDR3 DNA sequence: TGCGCCAGCAGCTTGGTACTTCTAGCTACAGATACGCAGTATTTT.

J is TRBJ1-5 and V is TRBV19; no firm D call. V lost 3 bases, J lost 4 bases, and 10 bases lay in between. Germline V gene lookup returns CDR1 LNHDA and CDR2 SQIVND (reference sequence). The CDR3 covers 14 residues. The CDR3 spells CASSIMAANQPQHF. CDR3 DNA sequence: TGTGCCAGTAGTATCATGGCCGCTAATCAGCCCCAGCATTTT. The full variable domain, its missing parts supplied by reference TRBV19 and TRBJ1-5, is DGGITQSPKYLFRKEGQNVTLSCEQNLNHDAMYWYRQDPGQGLRLIYYSQIVNDFQKGDIAEGYSVSREKKESFPLTVTSAQKNPTAFYLCASSIMAANQPQHFGDGTRLSIL.